Listed below are T cell receptor beta chains from one sample, sequenced in a study of graft-versus-host responses after intestinal transplantation. What these receptors recognize is not known. The method was immunoSEQ multiplex PCR; TCRdb's version includes in-frame clones alone and lacks a portion of them. The data hold roughly 93,000 clones, with approximately 95% observed a single time. The sample here was unstimulated CD8+ T cells sorted from spleen or lymph node cells, taken before intestinal transplant. The receptors derive from a human donor who received an intestinal transplant. Both conserved end residues are part of each CDR3. A D gene is named only where the DNA matches it firmly. Expanded clones are given a class, and other clones once, few, many or no size at all.

V gene	clone size	D gene	J gene	CDR3 DNA	CDR3 protein
TRBV19	once	.	TRBJ2-7	TGTGCCAGTAGTATTGGCAGCTACGAGCAGTACTTC	CASSIGSYEQYF
TRBV19	.	.	TRBJ2-1	TGTGCCAGTAGTCAGGGCCCCCTAGCCTACAATGAGCAGTTCTTC	CASSQGPLAYNEQFF
TRBV4-2	.	.	TRBJ2-1	TGTGCCAGCAGCCAAAATATCCATGAGCAGTTCTTC	CASSQNIHEQFF
TRBV28	.	.	TRBJ1-1	TGTGCCAGCAGGGAGATACCACTAGGGACTGAAGCTTTCTTT	CASREIPLGTEAFF
TRBV4-1	.	.	TRBJ2-2	TGCGCCAGCAGCCAAGATACGGAGCGGTTGTCCGGGGAGCTGTTTTTT	CASSQDTERLSGELFF
TRBV5-6	.	.	TRBJ2-5	TGTGCCAGCAGCTCGCGGACTCTTCTAGAGACCCAGTACTTC	CASSSRTLLETQYF
TRBV5-6	once	.	TRBJ1-5	TGTGCCAGCAGCGTCAAGGGGTTTGAGCCCCAGCATTTT	CASSVKGFEPQHF
TRBV4-3	.	TRBD2	TRBJ2-1	TGCGCCAGCAGCCAAGATCGGGGGGATATCTACAATGAGCAGTTCTTC	CASSQDRGDIYNEQFF
TRBV6-1	.	TRBD1	TRBJ1-2	TGTGCCAGCAGCGACCACAGGGGCCACTATGGCTACACCTTC	CASSDHRGHYGYTF
TRBV5-1	.	TRBD1	TRBJ2-7	TGCGCCAGCAGCGCCGGGACAGGGTCCTACGAGCAGTACTTC	CASSAGTGSYEQYF
TRBV6-9	few	.	TRBJ2-5	TGTGCCAGCAACCTACAAGAGACCCAGTACTTC	CASNLQETQYF
TRBV4-1	.	TRBD2	TRBJ2-7	TGCGCCAGCAGCCGGACTAGCCTCTCCGGGAACTACGAGCAGTACTTC	CASSRTSLSGNYEQYF
TRBV27	.	TRBD1	TRBJ1-6	TGTGCCAGCAGTTTGGCTGGGACAGGGGGTTCACCCCTCCACTTT	CASSLAGTGGSPLHF
TRBV19	.	.	TRBJ2-7	TGTGCCAGTAGTATATCCAGGGGCGAGCAGTACTTC	CASSISRGEQYF
TRBV7-6	once	TRBD2	TRBJ2-7	TGTGCCAGCAGCTTAAGCGGGAGTCTCTACGAGCAGTACTTC	CASSLSGSLYEQYF
TRBV7-9	.	TRBD1	TRBJ2-7	TGTGCCAGCAGCCCGACAGGGTACTCCTACGAGCAGTACTTC	CASSPTGYSYEQYF
TRBV9	.	.	TRBJ2-1	TGTGCCAGCAGCCGAAGAAGAGGGGGTGAAAGCGACAATGAGCAGTTCTTC	CASSRRRGGESDNEQFF
TRBV11-2	.	TRBD2	TRBJ2-7	TGTGCCAGCAACGGACTAGCGGGAGGAGGCGAGCAGTACTTC	CASNGLAGGGEQYF
TRBV7-6	.	TRBD2	TRBJ2-5	TGTGCCAGCAGCTACCTGGGGGGAGGGGAGACCCAGTACTTC	CASSYLGGGETQYF
TRBV4-1	.	TRBD2	TRBJ2-4	TGCGCCAGCAGCCAACTATTGGGACTAGCGGAAGTAGCCAAAAACATTCAGTACTTC	CASSQLLGLAEVAKNIQYF
TRBV19	.	.	TRBJ2-7	TGTGCCAGTAAAACCCCTCTATCGGGTCGTGCCTACGAGCAGTACTTC	CASKTPLSGRAYEQYF
TRBV19	once	.	TRBJ2-3	TGTGCCAGTAGTATATGGGGGAGGACAGATACGCAGTATTTT	CASSIWGRTDTQYF
TRBV15	.	.	TRBJ2-6	TGTGCCACCAGCAGGGAGGGTGGCTCTGGGGCCAACGTCCTGACTTTC	CATSREGGSGANVLTF
TRBV14	.	.	TRBJ1-1	TGTGCCAGCAGCCAAGTAAGACAGCCACCCCTTGAAGCTTTCTTT	CASSQVRQPPLEAFF
TRBV19	.	TRBD2	TRBJ2-7	TGTGCCAGTAGTCGGGGGTCTAGCGGTACCTACGAGCAGTACTTC	CASSRGSSGTYEQYF
TRBV7-2	.	.	TRBJ1-3	TGTGCCAGCAGCCCCCTCGGAAACACCATATATTTT	CASSPLGNTIYF
TRBV30	.	.	TRBJ2-1	TGTGCCTGGAGCACAGTCAGCTCCTACAATGAGCAGTTCTTC	CAWSTVSSYNEQFF
TRBV13	.	TRBD2	TRBJ2-1	TGTGCCAGCAGCTTAGGCATCCTAGCGGGAGGGCATGAGCAGTTCTTC	CASSLGILAGGHEQFF
TRBV15	.	.	TRBJ1-5	TGTGCCACCAGCAGAGAGGCAGGGAGGCACCAGCCCCAGCATTTT	CATSREAGRHQPQHF
TRBV5-1	.	TRBD2	TRBJ2-5	TGCGCCAGCAGCTTGTTAGTAGCGGGGGGGTACCAAGAGACCCAGTACTTC	CASSLLVAGGYQETQYF